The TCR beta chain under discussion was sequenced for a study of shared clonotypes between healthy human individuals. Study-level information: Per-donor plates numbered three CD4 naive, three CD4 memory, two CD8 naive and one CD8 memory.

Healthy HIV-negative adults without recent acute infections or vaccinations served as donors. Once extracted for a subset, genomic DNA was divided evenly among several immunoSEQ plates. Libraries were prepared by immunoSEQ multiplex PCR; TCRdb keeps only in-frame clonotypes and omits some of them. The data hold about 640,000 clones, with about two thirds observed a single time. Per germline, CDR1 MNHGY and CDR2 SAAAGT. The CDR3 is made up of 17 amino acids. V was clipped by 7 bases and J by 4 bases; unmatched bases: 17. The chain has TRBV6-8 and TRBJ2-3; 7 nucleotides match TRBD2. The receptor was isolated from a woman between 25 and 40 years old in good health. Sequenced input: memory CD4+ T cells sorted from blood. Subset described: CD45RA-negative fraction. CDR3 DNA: TGTGCCAGCATCTACCCTTTAAGGGAGGGCCCCTCAGATACGCAGTATTTT. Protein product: CASIYPLREGPSDTQYF.